The clone carrying this T cell receptor (beta chain) was found once. Germline CDR1 SGHRS, CDR2 YFSETQ. The CDR3 is 15 amino acids. V lost 0 bases to trimming and J lost 4 bases, with 13 bases between them. The data belong to a study of OX40 agonist ivuxolimab in advanced cancers. Study in general: Two cutaneous melanoma patients and one hepatocellular carcinoma patient, three in all, had partial responses.

The method was immunoSEQ multiplex PCR; TCRdb's version includes in-frame clones alone and lacks a portion of them. Found here are approximately 77,000 clones, roughly 90% of them singletons; the top ten hold nearly 0.55%. V is TRBV5-1 and J is TRBJ1-2; the D gene is possibly TRBD1 (5 bases). The starting material was CD4+ or CD8+ T cells sorted from blood, obtained in a trial of the OX40 agonist ivuxolimab. This TCR was sampled from an adult with an advanced solid tumor such as melanoma, head and neck, liver or kidney cancer. The CDR3 sequence: CASSLGQTRVYGYTF. The CDR3 DNA reads as TGCGCCAGCAGCTTGGGACAGACGCGGGTCTATGGCTACACCTTC.